Shown below are 12 T cell receptor beta chains from a single sample sequenced in a study of Ad26.COV2.S vaccination and SARS-CoV-2 variants. The assay was immunoSEQ multiplex PCR, and TCRdb's table has in-frame clones only and misses some. The table has roughly 700,000 clones, more than 70% seen once. The treatment was: 19 received Ad26.COV2.S at low or high dose, single or two shots; about 5 received placebo; per-sample allocation not given. The study sampled participants on day 63 after the first vaccine or placebo injection. The specimen was peripheral blood, collected in a trial of Ad26.COV2.S vaccine versus placebo. The receptor set was obtained from a person aged 18 to 59 who received the Ad26.COV2.S COVID-19 vaccine or a placebo.

Comments on this clone: The sample contains more than one DNA sequence encoding this CDR3. V is TRBV18 and J is TRBJ1-2; D is perhaps TRBD1 (5 bases). This CDR3 has 13 amino acids. Germline-derived CDR1 and CDR2 are KGHSH and LQKENI. Trimming took off 2 bases at V and 4 bases at J, with 8 bases between the two ends. This CDR3 reads CASSPGGGYGYTF. The DNA of the CDR3 is TGTGCCAGCTCACCAGGCGGGGGCTATGGCTACACCTTC.

V gene TRBV7-3 combines with J gene TRBJ1-5; D unresolved. CDR3 size: 13 residues. The ends were cut back, 0 bases at V and 6 bases at J, with 6 bases in the middle. Germline V gene data show CDR1 as SGHTA and CDR2 as FQGTGA. The CDR3 protein is CASSLTSGQPQHF. The DNA of the CDR3 is TGTGCCAGCAGCTTAACGTCGGGTCAGCCCCAGCATTTT.

This clone is a singleton in its sample. V usage is TRBV5-1 and J usage is TRBJ2-7; 7 nucleotides align to TRBD2. In germline, CDR1 is SGHRS, CDR2 YFSETQ. Trimming removed 0 bases from V and 7 bases from J; junction bases left unmatched: 13. CDR3 size: 16 residues. CDR3 sequence reads: CASSLDVGGPFGEQYF. Written as DNA, the CDR3 is TGCGCCAGCAGCTTGGACGTGGGAGGGCCTTTTGGTGAGCAGTACTTC.

The genes are TRBV5-4 and TRBJ2-7; 8 bases line up with TRBD2. The CDR3 extends over 14 amino acids. The germline CDR1 and CDR2 sequences are SGHNT and YYREEE (reference sequence). J gave up 5 bases and V 5 bases, and 9 bases lay outside the gene matches. The CDR3 protein is CASSPSGSVNEQYF. CDR3 in DNA: TGTGCCAGCAGTCCGAGCGGGAGCGTCAACGAGCAGTACTTC.

In this sample, this clone turned up a few times. The chain uses TRBV2 and TRBJ2-7, with 9 bases that match TRBD1. CDR1 and CDR2 (germline): SNHLY, FYNNEI. V shed 5 bases, J shed 3 bases, and the junction held 5 bases outside the gene matches. The CDR3 covers 14 residues. The CDR3, as DNA: TGTGCCAGCAGTCCCGGGACAGGGTACTACGAGCAGTACTTC. This sequence encodes CASSPGTGYYEQYF.

The chain carries TRBV5-1 and TRBJ2-5, with D perhaps TRBD1 (6 bases). In germline, CDR1 is SGHRS, CDR2 YFSETQ. The CDR3 is 16 residues long. Trimming removed 0 bases at V and 2 bases at J, with 14 bases between. This CDR3 reads CASSLAWGQVQETQYF. In DNA form, the CDR3 reads TGCGCCAGCAGCTTGGCCTGGGGGCAGGTTCAAGAGACCCAGTACTTC.

CDR3: CASSQGDRGRNSPLHF. CDR3 in DNA: TGTGCCAGTAGTCAGGGGGACAGGGGGCGGAATTCACCCCTCCACTTT. The chain links TRBV19 to TRBJ1-6; 12 bases are a match to TRBD1. Trimming removed 5 bases from V and 7 bases from J; junction bases left unmatched: 6. Germline V gene lookup returns CDR1 LNHDA and CDR2 SQIVND (reference sequence). This CDR3 comprises 16 residues.

The genes are TRBV10-3 and TRBJ1-4, with 7 positions matching TRBD1. CDR1 is ENHRY and CDR2 is SYGVKD in the germline V gene. The CDR3 spans 15 residues. Unmatched junction bases numbered 2, after V lost 0 bases and J lost 4 bases. In nucleotides, the CDR3 is TGTGCCATCAGTGAGTCCCGGGACAGTAATGAAAAACTGTTTTTT. It codes for CAISESRDSNEKLFF.

V and J are TRBV5-6 and TRBJ1-5, with D hard to call. Germline loops: CDR1 SGHDT, CDR2 YYEEEE. This CDR3 contains 15 residues. Trimming cost V 4 bases and J 2 bases, with 13 bases left between them. The CDR3 region has the DNA TGTGCCAGCAGCGCCTGGGGTAGGGGCAATCAGCCCCAGCATTTT. It specifies CASSAWGRGNQPQHF.

This chain links TRBV9 with TRBJ2-3; D possibly uses TRBD1 or TRBD2 (5 bases each). V lost 3 bases and J 8 bases, leaving 25 bases between the germline ends. Germline CDR1 SGDLS, CDR2 YYNGEE. This CDR3 is built from 17 residues. DNA for the CDR3: TGTGCCAGCAGCGCGGCCGAAGGACCCCCAATTGGGGGTACGCAGTATTTT. Its protein product is CASSAAEGPPIGGTQYF.

The count of this clone is one. The rearrangement joins TRBV18 to TRBJ1-5; D perhaps matches TRBD1 (5 bases). There are 14 residues in the CDR3. CDR1 KGHSH and CDR2 LQKENI come from the germline V gene. V was shortened by 6 bases and J by 6 bases, with 15 bases between the two germline ends. The CDR3 sequence is CASSSSRGSQPQHF. The CDR3 DNA is TGTGCCAGCTCTTCGTCTCGGGGGTCTCAGCCCCAGCATTTT.

This chain links TRBV7-2 with TRBJ2-1; 7 bases agree with TRBD2. This CDR3 spans 13 amino acids. Per the germline V gene, CDR1 is SGHTA and CDR2 is FQGNSA. V was pared by 4 bases and J by 5 bases, with 2 bases of the junction left unmatched. This CDR3 is CASSSRGNNEQFF. The DNA of the CDR3 is TGTGCCAGCAGCTCGCGGGGGAACAATGAGCAGTTCTTC.